The T cell receptor beta chain under discussion was sequenced for a study of T cell responses to AZD1222 COVID-19 vaccine. Across the study: Whether given at about 4 or about 12 weeks, second doses were pooled.

As to this clone: The antigen remains undetermined. This sample also contains other DNA sequences that code for the same CDR3.

This CDR3 region has 13 residues. Germline V CDR1 and CDR2: KGHSH, LQKENI. Trimming stripped 3 bases from V and 1 base from J, with 6 bases between. Whole-study results and caveats: The span of vaccine-associated CD4 TCRs extended across spike, with dominance at 160-218 and 743-854. There were mostly white British donors and more females than males, and clonal diversity was possibly underestimated.

The data were produced by immunoSEQ multiplex PCR, yet TCRdb's version contains in-frame clones alone and is incomplete. In the table there are fewer than 150,000 clones, over 90% of which are singletons. The origin of this receptor is an adult in good health. Sample: peripheral blood, taken on day 0 of AZD1222 vaccination. The chain carries TRBV18 and TRBJ1-1, with a possible D match to TRBD1 (5 bases). The CDR3 region has the DNA TGTGCCAGCTCACCCGGACAGAACACTGAAGCTTTCTTT. Protein product: CASSPGQNTEAFF.